Listed below are T cell receptor beta chains from one sample, sequenced in a study of vaccination and CD4 T cells after COVID-19. Antigens for these TCRs are unknown. TCRdb reanalysed the PCR reads using MiXCR and keeps one entry per CDR3 protein. The table has roughly 15,000 distinct CDR3 sequences, around 55% seen once; the top ten hold around 15%. Sequencing was performed on CD4+ T cells from blood, cultured in vitro. The receptors were sampled from a human donor who had recovered from COVID-19. CDR3s include the opening cysteine and the closing phenylalanine or tryptophan. The D gene is left open where the match is weak. Expanded clones get a size class; other rows say once, few or many, or leave the size out.

abundance | j_gene | d_gene | v_gene | CDR3nt | CDR3aa
few | TRBJ2-5 | TRBD1 | TRBV15 | TGTGCCACCAGCAGAAAAACAGGGGCCCAAGAGACCCAGTACTTC | CATSRKTGAQETQYF
NA | TRBJ2-5 | NA | TRBV12-3/TRBV12-4 | TGTGCCAGCAGTTTTTGGAGTACGCCCAGGCAAGAGACCCAGTACTTC | CASSFWSTPRQETQYF
NA | TRBJ1-5 | NA | TRBV19 | TGTGCCAGTAGTATACAGTACGGACACGGCAATCAGCCCCAGCATTTT | CASSIQYGHGNQPQHF
NA | TRBJ2-7 | NA | TRBV20-1 | TGCAGTGCTAGACTGGCAGGGGCCCTCTACGAGCAGTACTTC | CSARLAGALYEQYF
NA | TRBJ1-2 | TRBD1 | TRBV20-1 | TGCAGTGCTATCCGGACAGGGGGGAGTACTAACTATGGCTACACCTTC | CSAIRTGGSTNYGYTF
few | TRBJ2-2 | NA | TRBV2 | TGTGCCAGCAGTGAAATTCCCACCGGGGAGCTGTTTTTT | CASSEIPTGELFF
NA | TRBJ1-4 | NA | TRBV15 | TGTGCCACCAGCAGTTTGAACGATGCGGACGAAAAACTGTTTTTT | CATSSLNDADEKLFF
few | TRBJ2-2 | NA | TRBV20-1 | TGCAGTGCTAGCGGGTCGAACACCGGGGAGCTGTTTTTT | CSASGSNTGELFF
NA | TRBJ2-3 | NA | TRBV19 | TGTGCCAGTAGTAAGGGACGCACAGATACGCAGTATTTT | CASSKGRTDTQYF
NA | TRBJ2-7 | NA | TRBV20-1 | TGCAGTACGAGCCCGGGAACATACTACGAGCAGTACTTC | CSTSPGTYYEQYF
NA | TRBJ1-1 | NA | TRBV20-1 | TGCAGTGCTAGAGATCGAATAGGCCCCAACACTGAAGCTTTCTTT | CSARDRIGPNTEAFF
NA | TRBJ2-5 | NA | TRBV5-1 | TGCGCCAGCAGCTCCTCGGACCTAAAGACCCAGTACTTC | CASSSSDLKTQYF
NA | TRBJ1-2 | NA | TRBV2 | TGTGCCAGCACGGGGGGGTTAACTGATGGCTACACCTTC | CASTGGLTDGYTF
NA | TRBJ1-5 | NA | TRBV28 | TGTGCCAGCAGCTTGGACAGTCATCAGCCCCAGCATTTT | CASSLDSHQPQHF
NA | TRBJ1-6 | NA | TRBV19 | TGTGCCAGTAGTCCCCGAGGCAGGGGACAAGGTTCACCCCTCCACTTT | CASSPRGRGQGSPLHF
few | TRBJ1-5 | NA | TRBV20-1 | TGCAGTGCTAGACAGGGGATCGCTAGCAATCAGCCCCAGCATTTT | CSARQGIASNQPQHF
NA | TRBJ2-3 | TRBD2 | TRBV30 | TGTGCCATAAGGGGCGGGAGGGCCACAGATACGCAGTATTTT | CAIRGGRATDTQYF
few | TRBJ1-1 | NA | TRBV27 | TGTGCCAGCAGCGCGCGGCGAGCGTACACTGAAGCTTTCTTT | CASSARRAYTEAFF
NA | TRBJ1-2 | NA | TRBV3-1 | TGTGCCAGCAGCCAAGCAGGAAACTATGGCTACACCTTC | CASSQAGNYGYTF
NA | TRBJ1-1 | NA | TRBV5-6 | TGTGCCAGCAGCTCATGGCCTGGAAAAAGGTCGGGGGACACTGAAGCTTTCTTT | CASSSWPGKRSGDTEAFF
NA | TRBJ2-1 | NA | TRBV20-1 | TGCAGTGCCAAAGGGGTAGCGGAGGGCATCAATGAGCAGTTCTTC | CSAKGVAEGINEQFF
NA | TRBJ1-6 | NA | TRBV28 | TGTGCCAGCAGGTCGGGAGGATCACCCCTCCACTTT | CASRSGGSPLHF
NA | TRBJ2-2 | NA | TRBV7-3 | TGTGCCAGCAGCCCGAGCGGAGCCACCGGGGAGCTGTTTTTT | CASSPSGATGELFF
NA | TRBJ1-1 | NA | TRBV6-4 | TGTGCCAGCAGTGGAAGTAGGGGGGAAGCAACTGAAGCTTTCTTT | CASSGSRGEATEAFF
NA | TRBJ2-7 | NA | TRBV29-1 | TGCAGCGTTGGACCCGGCTTCTACGAGCAGTACTTC | CSVGPGFYEQYF
NA | TRBJ2-2 | TRBD2 | TRBV11-2 | TGTGCCAGCAGCTCTGGACTAGCGGGAGGAAGGACCGGGGAGCTGTTTTTT | CASSSGLAGGRTGELFF
NA | TRBJ2-5 | TRBD2 | TRBV12-3/TRBV12-4 | TGTGCCACGACTAGCCGAACGCAAGAGACCCAGTACTTC | CATTSRTQETQYF
NA | TRBJ1-5 | NA | TRBV24-1 | TGTGCCACCAGTGAATCGGGTAATCAGCCCCAGCATTTT | CATSESGNQPQHF
NA | TRBJ2-1 | TRBD1 | TRBV6-1 | TGTGCCAGCAGTGAGGACAGGGGTAATGAGCAGTTCTTC | CASSEDRGNEQFF
NA | TRBJ1-6 | NA | TRBV30 | TGTGCCTGGAGTCTCCAGGAGGAATCACCCCTCCACTTT | CAWSLQEESPLHF
NA | TRBJ1-1 | TRBD1 | TRBV12-3/TRBV12-4 | TGTGCCAGCAGTTTGGGGGCCCGGGACAGGAACACTGAAGCTTTCTTT | CASSLGARDRNTEAFF
few | TRBJ2-2 | NA | TRBV6-1 | TGTGCCAGCAGTGAAATAGGGAACGGGGAGCTGTTTTTT | CASSEIGNGELFF
large | TRBJ1-5 | NA | TRBV2 | TGTGCCAGCAATGCAGGGGCCTACCAGCCCCAGCATTTT | CASNAGAYQPQHF
NA | TRBJ2-1 | TRBD2 | TRBV7-2 | TGTGCCAGCAGCCCATTACGGACTAGCGGGACTAATGAGCAGTTCTTC | CASSPLRTSGTNEQFF
NA | TRBJ1-6 | NA | TRBV20-1 | TGCAGTGCTAGAGACTTTGGGTCACCCCTCCACTTT | CSARDFGSPLHF
NA | TRBJ1-1 | NA | TRBV6-5 | TGTGCCAGCAGTTCCGACAGGCTTGCTGAAGCTTTCTTT | CASSSDRLAEAFF
NA | TRBJ1-6 | NA | TRBV6-1 | TGTGCCAGCCAGGCAGACTCTTCACCCCTCCACTTT | CASQADSSPLHF
NA | TRBJ2-5 | TRBD1 | TRBV30 | TGTGCCTGGAGTTTGGCAGGGGGCAGGAAGACCCAGTACTTC | CAWSLAGGRKTQYF
few | TRBJ2-1 | NA | TRBV7-3 | TGTGCCAGCAGCCCGGTGGAGTCCTACAATGAGCAGTTCTTC | CASSPVESYNEQFF
NA | TRBJ2-2 | NA | TRBV6-2/TRBV6-3 | TGTGCCAGCAGTTACTCTGCCAGTGAGTCCACCGGGGAGCTGTTTTTT | CASSYSASESTGELFF